The 6 T cell receptor beta chains below were found in one sample sequenced in a study of PD-L1 blockade in urothelial cancer. The assay was immunoSEQ multiplex PCR, and TCRdb's table has in-frame clones only and misses some. The sample lists about 56,000 clones; around 83% were seen once. Sequencing was performed on PBMCs, taken around atezolizumab (anti-PD-L1) treatment. These receptors all come from a man aged 50-60 years with urothelial cancer.

CDR3 region: CASSSDSNPYNEQFF. In nucleotides, the CDR3 is TGTGCCAGCAGCTCCGACAGTAATCCCTACAATGAGCAGTTCTTC. This sequence joins TRBV27 and TRBJ2-1; tentatively, D is TRBD1 (5 bases). CDR1 and CDR2 from the germline V gene are MNHEY and SMNVEV (reference sequence). The CDR3 is 15 amino acids. Trimming left V 6 bases short and J 2 bases short, with 14 bases between.

The chain recombines TRBV5-1 with TRBJ2-1; 11 bases are a match to TRBD2. Germline trimming cut 4 bases from V and 5 bases from J; bases unmatched to any gene: 8. Germline CDR1 reads SGHRS; CDR2 reads YFSETQ. The CDR3 loop spans 16 amino acids. DNA for the CDR3: TGCGCCAGCAGCGCACTACTAGCGGGGGTTAACAATGAGCAGTTCTTC. Translating gives CASSALLAGVNNEQFF. The variable domain in full, with the rest retrieved from reference TRBV5-1 and TRBJ2-1, is KAGVTQTPRYLIKTRGQQVTLSCSPISGHRSVSWYQQTPGQGLQFLFEYFSETQRNKGNFPGRFSGRQFSNSRSEMNVSTLELGDSALYLCASSALLAGVNNEQFFGPGTRLTVL.

The rearrangement links TRBV10-3 to TRBJ2-7, with 7 bases aligning to TRBD2. There are 16 residues in the CDR3. V shed 8 bases, J shed 2 bases, and the junction held 15 bases outside the gene matches. CDR1 is ENHRY, CDR2 SYGVKD, per germline. Here the CDR3 reads CAIASGLSGVPYEQYF. The DNA of the CDR3 is TGTGCCATCGCTAGCGGACTTTCCGGAGTTCCCTACGAGCAGTACTTC.

The gene calls are TRBV9 and TRBJ1-3; D is possibly TRBD1 (5 bases). V gave up 2 bases and J gave up 7 bases, with 10 bases separating them. CDR1 is SGDLS, CDR2 YYNGEE, per germline. This CDR3 comprises 13 residues. The CDR3 DNA reads as TGTGCCAGCAGCGTCCCAGGGCGGAACACCATATATTTT. Amino acids: CASSVPGRNTIYF.

J is TRBJ1-6 and V is TRBV7-2; 7 bases are shared with TRBD1. The CDR3 is 13 amino acids. Trimming removed 6 bases from V and 5 bases from J; junction bases left unmatched: 1. Germline assignment: CDR1 SGHTA and CDR2 FQGNSA. The CDR3 spells CASRGQHNSPLHF. The CDR3 DNA sequence: TGTGCCAGCAGGGGACAGCATAATTCACCCCTCCACTTT.

This clone has a single count. This chain uses TRBV11-2 with TRBJ2-6; D is possibly TRBD2 (6 bases). Per the germline V gene, CDR1 is SGHAT and CDR2 is FQNNGV. V was pared by 6 bases and J by 0 bases, with 21 bases between. The length of the CDR3 is 19 residues. The CDR3 reads CASRGTPAGILSGANVLTF. As DNA, the CDR3 is TGTGCCAGCAGAGGTACACCAGCGGGCATCCTCTCTGGGGCCAACGTCCTGACTTTC.